A selection of T cell receptor beta chains follows, all from one sample in a study of cytomegalovirus exposure and HLA in healthy donors. The table came from immunoSEQ multiplex PCR; TCRdb's copy has only in-frame clones and leaves some out. The sample holds 120,000 to 150,000 clones, 70% to 85% seen once. Sequencing was carried out using PBMCs. These TCRs come from a male donor in good health and CMV-seronegative. The CDR3 runs from the conserved cysteine through the conserved F or W. A D gene is named only where the DNA matches it firmly. The size field is filled for only some rows; it gives once, few, many or a size class.

CDR3 protein: CASSRETGPTYEQYF; CDR3 DNA: TGTGCCAGCAGTCGGGAGACAGGGCCTACCTACGAGCAGTACTTC; clone size: -; V gene: TRBV6-1; J gene: TRBJ2-7; D gene: -
CDR3 protein: CASSEVRVRGEQYF; CDR3 DNA: TGTGCCAGCAGTGAAGTGAGGGTCCGGGGCGAGCAGTACTTC; clone size: -; V gene: TRBV6-1; J gene: TRBJ2-7; D gene: -
CDR3 protein: CASSPEGRGPGNTIYF; CDR3 DNA: TGTGCCAGCAGCCCTGAGGGCAGGGGGCCTGGAAACACCATATATTTT; clone size: -; V gene: TRBV7-9; J gene: TRBJ1-3; D gene: TRBD1
CDR3 protein: CASSLGTSGREETQYF; CDR3 DNA: TGTGCCAGCAGCCTCGGGACTAGCGGGAGAGAAGAGACCCAGTACTTC; clone size: -; V gene: TRBV4-2; J gene: TRBJ2-5; D gene: TRBD2
CDR3 protein: CASSSDRTYSNQPQHF; CDR3 DNA: TGCGCCAGCAGCTCGGACAGGACCTATAGCAATCAGCCCCAGCATTTT; clone size: -; V gene: TRBV4-1; J gene: TRBJ1-5; D gene: TRBD1
CDR3 protein: CASALRGGPASNEKLFF; CDR3 DNA: TGTGCCAGCGCCCTTCGGGGGGGGCCGGCTTCTAATGAAAAACTGTTTTTT; clone size: once; V gene: TRBV11-2; J gene: TRBJ1-4; D gene: -
CDR3 protein: CASSIDSGEETQYF; CDR3 DNA: TGTGCCAGTAGTATTGATAGCGGTGAAGAGACCCAGTACTTC; clone size: -; V gene: TRBV19; J gene: TRBJ2-5; D gene: -
CDR3 protein: CASSYSGGSDTQYF; CDR3 DNA: TGTGCCAGCAGTTACTCAGGGGGCTCAGATACGCAGTATTTT; clone size: -; V gene: TRBV6-6; J gene: TRBJ2-3; D gene: TRBD1
CDR3 protein: CASSGQSYEQYF; CDR3 DNA: TGTGCCAGCAGTGGACAGTCCTACGAGCAGTACTTC; clone size: -; V gene: TRBV27; J gene: TRBJ2-7; D gene: -
CDR3 protein: CASKFGNYGYTF; CDR3 DNA: TGTGCCAGCAAATTCGGGAACTATGGCTACACCTTC; clone size: -; V gene: TRBV6-1; J gene: TRBJ1-2; D gene: -
CDR3 protein: CSVEGQGVKGKLFF; CDR3 DNA: TGCAGCGTTGAAGGACAGGGGGTAAAAGGAAAACTGTTTTTT; clone size: -; V gene: TRBV29-1; J gene: TRBJ1-4; D gene: TRBD1
CDR3 protein: CASSEALLGRQATPYEQYF; CDR3 DNA: TGTGCCAGCAGTGAAGCGCTTCTGGGTAGACAGGCCACCCCCTACGAGCAGTACTTC; clone size: -; V gene: TRBV2; J gene: TRBJ2-7; D gene: -
CDR3 protein: CASSPGGYEQYF; CDR3 DNA: TGTGCCAGCAGCCCCGGGGGGTACGAGCAGTACTTC; clone size: -; V gene: TRBV27; J gene: TRBJ2-7; D gene: TRBD2
CDR3 protein: CASSSTWTGSRNTIYF; CDR3 DNA: TGCGCCAGCAGCTCGACATGGACAGGGTCCCGAAACACCATATATTTT; clone size: -; V gene: TRBV4-3; J gene: TRBJ1-3; D gene: TRBD1
CDR3 protein: CASSLAGDDNEQFF; CDR3 DNA: TGTGCCAGCAGCCTGGCGGGAGATGACAATGAGCAGTTCTTC; clone size: -; V gene: TRBV7-6; J gene: TRBJ2-1; D gene: TRBD2
CDR3 protein: CASSWGASGNTIYF; CDR3 DNA: TGTGCCAGCAGCTGGGGAGCATCTGGAAACACCATATATTTT; clone size: -; V gene: TRBV5-6; J gene: TRBJ1-3; D gene: -
CDR3 protein: CASSFIPPLPRDPPYEQYF; CDR3 DNA: TGTGCCAGCAGCTTTATCCCCCCTCTCCCGCGGGACCCCCCCTACGAGCAGTACTTC; clone size: -; V gene: TRBV7-6; J gene: TRBJ2-7; D gene: -
CDR3 protein: CASSTTALTSGSGSYEQYF; CDR3 DNA: TGCGCCAGCAGCACCACAGCCCTCACTAGCGGGAGTGGGTCCTACGAGCAGTACTTC; clone size: -; V gene: TRBV5-1; J gene: TRBJ2-7; D gene: TRBD2
CDR3 protein: CASSPTPGQGVTEAFF; CDR3 DNA: TGCGCCAGCAGCCCTACACCGGGACAGGGTGTCACTGAAGCTTTCTTT; clone size: -; V gene: TRBV5-1; J gene: TRBJ1-1; D gene: TRBD1
CDR3 protein: CASSLEGTSGRNIQYF; CDR3 DNA: TGTGCCAGCAGCTTAGAGGGGACTAGCGGGAGAAACATTCAGTACTTC; clone size: -; V gene: TRBV7-2; J gene: TRBJ2-4; D gene: TRBD2
CDR3 protein: CASSSGQALNTEAFF; CDR3 DNA: TGTGCCAGCAGCTCCGGACAGGCGTTGAACACTGAAGCTTTCTTT; clone size: -; V gene: TRBV7-6; J gene: TRBJ1-1; D gene: TRBD1
CDR3 protein: CASSPRLAGDANTGELFF; CDR3 DNA: TGTGCCAGCAGCCCGAGACTAGCGGGAGACGCGAACACCGGGGAGCTGTTTTTT; clone size: -; V gene: TRBV7-2; J gene: TRBJ2-2; D gene: TRBD2
CDR3 protein: CASSIFGSSKNIQYF; CDR3 DNA: TGTGCCAGTAGTATTTTCGGGAGTTCCAAAAACATTCAGTACTTC; clone size: -; V gene: TRBV19; J gene: TRBJ2-4; D gene: -
CDR3 protein: CASSSGTEGRTQYF; CDR3 DNA: TGTGCCAGCAGTTCAGGGACAGAGGGAAGGACCCAGTACTTC; clone size: -; V gene: TRBV6-6; J gene: TRBJ2-5; D gene: TRBD1
CDR3 protein: CAWTVRGYGYTF; CDR3 DNA: TGTGCCTGGACCGTCAGGGGATATGGCTACACCTTC; clone size: -; V gene: TRBV30; J gene: TRBJ1-2; D gene: -
CDR3 protein: CASNNKQTGIEETQYF; CDR3 DNA: TGTGCCAGCAACAACAAACAAACAGGGATCGAAGAGACCCAGTACTTC; clone size: once; V gene: TRBV21-1; J gene: TRBJ2-5; D gene: -
CDR3 protein: CASSMGGGPDTQYF; CDR3 DNA: TGTGCCAGTAGTATGGGCGGGGGGCCAGATACGCAGTATTTT; clone size: once; V gene: TRBV19; J gene: TRBJ2-3; D gene: TRBD2
CDR3 protein: CASSPRGTDRATNEKLFF; CDR3 DNA: TGTGCCAGCAGTCCCCGAGGGACAGACAGAGCAACTAATGAAAAACTGTTTTTT; clone size: -; V gene: TRBV27; J gene: TRBJ1-4; D gene: TRBD1
CDR3 protein: CASSQAPGEDTEAFF; CDR3 DNA: TGCGCCAGCAGCCAAGCCCCGGGGGAGGACACTGAAGCTTTCTTC; clone size: -; V gene: TRBV4-1; J gene: TRBJ1-1; D gene: -
CDR3 protein: CASSEALLAGGSYEQYF; CDR3 DNA: TGTGCCAGCAGTGAAGCGTTACTAGCGGGAGGGTCTTACGAGCAGTACTTC; clone size: -; V gene: TRBV2; J gene: TRBJ2-7; D gene: TRBD2
CDR3 protein: CSANRVGEQFF; CDR3 DNA: TGCAGTGCTAACAGAGTGGGTGAGCAGTTCTTC; clone size: -; V gene: TRBV20-1; J gene: TRBJ2-1; D gene: -
CDR3 protein: CASSLQGSINEKLFF; CDR3 DNA: TGCGCCAGCAGCTTGCAGGGCAGCATAAATGAAAAACTGTTTTTT; clone size: once; V gene: TRBV5-1; J gene: TRBJ1-4; D gene: -
CDR3 protein: CASSQEWGQGGNEQFF; CDR3 DNA: TGCGCCAGCAGCCAAGAATGGGGACAGGGTGGCAATGAGCAGTTCTTC; clone size: -; V gene: TRBV4-3; J gene: TRBJ2-1; D gene: TRBD1
CDR3 protein: CARSTSGAYNEQFF; CDR3 DNA: TGTGCCAGGTCGACTAGCGGGGCCTACAATGAGCAGTTCTTC; clone size: few; V gene: TRBV2; J gene: TRBJ2-1; D gene: TRBD2
CDR3 protein: CASSGRETGELFF; CDR3 DNA: TGTGCCAGCAGTGGGAGGGAGACCGGGGAGCTGTTTTTT; clone size: -; V gene: TRBV6-1; J gene: TRBJ2-2; D gene: -
CDR3 protein: CASNLLTLAGGLANEQFF; CDR3 DNA: TGTGCCAGCAACCTGCTTACACTAGCGGGGGGGCTTGCCAATGAGCAGTTCTTC; clone size: -; V gene: TRBV5-6; J gene: TRBJ2-1; D gene: TRBD2
CDR3 protein: CASNRDPYEQYF; CDR3 DNA: TGTGCCAGCAACAGGGACCCCTACGAGCAGTACTTC; clone size: once; V gene: TRBV28; J gene: TRBJ2-7; D gene: -
CDR3 protein: CASSYGTGHGYTF; CDR3 DNA: TGTGCCAGCAGTTATGGGACAGGGCATGGCTACACCTTC; clone size: -; V gene: TRBV28; J gene: TRBJ1-2; D gene: TRBD1
CDR3 protein: CASSPPRGNEQYF; CDR3 DNA: TGCGCCAGCAGCCCCCCTCGGGGGAACGAGCAGTACTTC; clone size: once; V gene: TRBV4-1; J gene: TRBJ2-7; D gene: -
CDR3 protein: CASSYSSSSYNSPLHF; CDR3 DNA: TGTGCCAGCAGTTACTCGTCGAGCTCCTATAATTCACCCCTCCACTTT; clone size: -; V gene: TRBV6-5; J gene: TRBJ1-6; D gene: -
CDR3 protein: CASSLDRVNEQFF; CDR3 DNA: TGTGCCAGCAGCTTGGACAGGGTGAATGAGCAGTTCTTC; clone size: -; V gene: TRBV7-9; J gene: TRBJ2-1; D gene: TRBD1
CDR3 protein: CASSSTGTAYNSPLHF; CDR3 DNA: TGTGCCAGCAGTTCCACCGGGACAGCCTATAATTCACCCCTCCACTTT; clone size: -; V gene: TRBV6-5; J gene: TRBJ1-6; D gene: TRBD1
CDR3 protein: CASSFTLAGGWNEQYF; CDR3 DNA: TGTGCCAGCAGCTTCACCCTAGCGGGAGGTTGGAACGAGCAGTACTTC; clone size: -; V gene: TRBV7-2; J gene: TRBJ2-7; D gene: TRBD2
CDR3 protein: CASSQDRESSPLHF; CDR3 DNA: TGCGCCAGCAGCCAGGACAGGGAGAGTTCACCCCTCCACTTT; clone size: -; V gene: TRBV4-3; J gene: TRBJ1-6; D gene: TRBD1
CDR3 protein: CASSLVGEKLFF; CDR3 DNA: TGTGCCAGCAGCTTGGTGGGCGAAAAACTGTTTTTT; clone size: -; V gene: TRBV5-8; J gene: TRBJ1-4; D gene: -
CDR3 protein: CSVEVGLARHTDTQYF; CDR3 DNA: TGCAGCGTTGAAGTGGGACTAGCCCGCCACACAGATACGCAGTATTTT; clone size: -; V gene: TRBV29-1; J gene: TRBJ2-3; D gene: TRBD2
CDR3 protein: CAWSVAYYERYF; CDR3 DNA: TGTGCCTGGAGTGTGGCGTATTACGAGCGGTACTTC; clone size: -; V gene: TRBV30; J gene: TRBJ2-7; D gene: -
CDR3 protein: CSARETVLF; CDR3 DNA: TGCAGTGCTAGAGAGACAGTACTCTTC; clone size: -; V gene: TRBV20-1; J gene: TRBJ1-2; D gene: -
CDR3 protein: CASSLAEFNQPQHF; CDR3 DNA: TGCGCCAGCAGCCTCGCGGAGTTCAATCAGCCCCAGCATTTT; clone size: -; V gene: TRBV4-1; J gene: TRBJ1-5; D gene: -
CDR3 protein: CASSFRSSSYEQYF; CDR3 DNA: TGTGCCAGCAGTTTTCGCTCGAGCTCCTACGAGCAGTACTTC; clone size: -; V gene: TRBV6-5; J gene: TRBJ2-7; D gene: -
CDR3 protein: CSVRGQGPTNYGYTF; CDR3 DNA: TGCAGCGTTAGGGGACAGGGGCCTACTAACTATGGCTACACCTTC; clone size: -; V gene: TRBV29-1; J gene: TRBJ1-2; D gene: TRBD1
CDR3 protein: CATSRDAAELAKNIQYF; CDR3 DNA: TGTGCCACCAGCAGAGATGCTGCTGAGCTAGCCAAAAACATTCAGTACTTC; clone size: -; V gene: TRBV15; J gene: TRBJ2-4; D gene: -
CDR3 protein: CASSFTGGRNEQFF; CDR3 DNA: TGTGCCAGCAGCTTCACGGGGGGGCGTAATGAGCAGTTCTTC; clone size: -; V gene: TRBV7-9; J gene: TRBJ2-1; D gene: TRBD2
CDR3 protein: CASRIGQGRNQPQHF; CDR3 DNA: TGTGCCAGCAGGATTGGACAGGGGCGGAATCAGCCCCAGCATTTT; clone size: -; V gene: TRBV2; J gene: TRBJ1-5; D gene: TRBD1
CDR3 protein: CASSVDPQGVCEQYF; CDR3 DNA: TGTGCCAGCAGCGTAGACCCCCAGGGGGTTTGCGAGCAGTACTTC; clone size: -; V gene: TRBV9; J gene: TRBJ2-7; D gene: TRBD1
CDR3 protein: CSSSTTRDTEAFF; CDR3 DNA: TGTTCCAGCAGTACGACCAGGGACACTGAAGCTTTCTTT; clone size: -; V gene: TRBV7-9; J gene: TRBJ1-1; D gene: -
CDR3 protein: CASSSNHNYGYTF; CDR3 DNA: TGCGCCAGCAGCTCAAATCATAACTATGGCTACACCTTC; clone size: -; V gene: TRBV5-1; J gene: TRBJ1-2; D gene: -
CDR3 protein: CASSLSGGVSEAFF; CDR3 DNA: TGTGCCAGCAGCTTAAGCGGGGGAGTTAGTGAAGCTTTCTTT; clone size: -; V gene: TRBV7-9; J gene: TRBJ1-1; D gene: -
CDR3 protein: CASKRQPTANYGYTF; CDR3 DNA: TGTGCCAGTAAACGACAGCCTACGGCTAACTATGGCTACACCTTC; clone size: -; V gene: TRBV19; J gene: TRBJ1-2; D gene: -